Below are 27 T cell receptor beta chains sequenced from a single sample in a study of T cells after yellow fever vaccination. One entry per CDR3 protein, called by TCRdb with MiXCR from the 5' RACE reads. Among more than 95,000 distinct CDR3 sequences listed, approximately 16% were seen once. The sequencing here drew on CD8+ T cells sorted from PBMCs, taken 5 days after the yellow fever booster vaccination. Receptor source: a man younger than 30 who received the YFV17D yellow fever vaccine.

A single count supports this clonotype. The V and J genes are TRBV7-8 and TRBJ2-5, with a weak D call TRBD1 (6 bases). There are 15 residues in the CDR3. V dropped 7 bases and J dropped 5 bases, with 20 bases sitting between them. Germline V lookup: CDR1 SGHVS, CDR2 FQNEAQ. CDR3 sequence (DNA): TGTGCCAGCAACTCGATAGGGGGTTTGTCGGAGACCCAGTACTTC. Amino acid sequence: CASNSIGGLSETQYF.

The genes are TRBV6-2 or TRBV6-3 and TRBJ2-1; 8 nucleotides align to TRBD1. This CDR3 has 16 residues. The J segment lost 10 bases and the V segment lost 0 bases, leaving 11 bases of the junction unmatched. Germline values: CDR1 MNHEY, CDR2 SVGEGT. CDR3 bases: TGTGCCAGCAGTTACTCGATCTCAGGGGGCCGGCGGGAGCAGTTCTTC. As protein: CASSYSISGGRREQFF.

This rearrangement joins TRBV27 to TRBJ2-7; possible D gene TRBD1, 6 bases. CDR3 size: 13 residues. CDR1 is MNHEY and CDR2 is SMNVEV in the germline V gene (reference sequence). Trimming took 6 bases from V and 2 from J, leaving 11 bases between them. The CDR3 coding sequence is TGTGCCAGCAGCATCGGACAGACCTACGAGCAGTACTTC. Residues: CASSIGQTYEQYF.

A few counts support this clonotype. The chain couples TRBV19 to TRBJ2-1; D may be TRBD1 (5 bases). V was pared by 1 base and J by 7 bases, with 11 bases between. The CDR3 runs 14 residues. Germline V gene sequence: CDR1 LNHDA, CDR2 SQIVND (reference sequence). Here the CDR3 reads CASSIVGRDNEQFF. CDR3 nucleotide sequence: TGTGCCAGTAGTATAGTCGGCAGGGATAATGAGCAGTTCTTC.

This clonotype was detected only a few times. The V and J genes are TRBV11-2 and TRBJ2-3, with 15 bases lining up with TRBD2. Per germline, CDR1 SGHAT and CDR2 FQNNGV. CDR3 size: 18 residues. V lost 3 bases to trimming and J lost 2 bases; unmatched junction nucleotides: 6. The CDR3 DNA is TGTGCCAGCAGCTTCGGACTAGCGGGGGGGCGGGTCACAGATACGCAGTATTTT. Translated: CASSFGLAGGRVTDTQYF.

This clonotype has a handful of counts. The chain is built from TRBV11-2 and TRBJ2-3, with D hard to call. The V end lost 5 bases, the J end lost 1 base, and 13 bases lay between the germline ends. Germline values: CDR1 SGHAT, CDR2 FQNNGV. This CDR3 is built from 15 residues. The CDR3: CASSVRLAGTDTQYF. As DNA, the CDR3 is TGTGCCAGCAGCGTCAGATTAGCTGGCACAGATACGCAGTATTTT.

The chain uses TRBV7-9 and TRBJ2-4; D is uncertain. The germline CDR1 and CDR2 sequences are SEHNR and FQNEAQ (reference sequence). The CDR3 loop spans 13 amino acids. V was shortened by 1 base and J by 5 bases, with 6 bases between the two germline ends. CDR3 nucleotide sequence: TGTGCCAGCAGCTTAGGGGCGGAAAACATTCAGTACTTC. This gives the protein CASSLGAENIQYF.

CDR3 sequence: CASSSGVGSPLHF. The CDR3 DNA follows: TGTGCCAGCAGTTCTGGGGTGGGTTCACCCCTCCACTTT. The chain uses TRBV27 and TRBJ1-6; the D is unclear. In germline, CDR1 is MNHEY, CDR2 SMNVEV (reference sequence). CDR3 length: 13 residues. Trimming removed 4 bases from V and 9 bases from J, with 10 bases in between.

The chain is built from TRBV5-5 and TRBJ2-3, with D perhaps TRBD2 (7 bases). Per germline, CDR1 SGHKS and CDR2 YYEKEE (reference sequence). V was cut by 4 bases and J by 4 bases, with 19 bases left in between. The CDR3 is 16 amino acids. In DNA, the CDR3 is TGTGCCAGCAGCCCGGCGGGGGCCCCTATCTCAGATACGCAGTATTTT. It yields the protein CASSPAGAPISDTQYF.

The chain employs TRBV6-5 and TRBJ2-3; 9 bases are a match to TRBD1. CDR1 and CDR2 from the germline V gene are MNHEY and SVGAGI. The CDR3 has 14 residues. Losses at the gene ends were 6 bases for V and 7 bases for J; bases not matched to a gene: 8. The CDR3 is CASRGQGKLNTQYF. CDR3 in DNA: TGTGCCAGCAGGGGACAGGGCAAACTTAATACGCAGTATTTT.

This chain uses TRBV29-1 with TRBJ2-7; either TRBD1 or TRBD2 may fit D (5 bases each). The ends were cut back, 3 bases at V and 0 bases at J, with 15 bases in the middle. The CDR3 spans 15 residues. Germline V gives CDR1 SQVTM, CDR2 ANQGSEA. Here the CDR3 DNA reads TGCAGCGTTGAGGGGACGGAGTTCAGCTCCTACGAGCAGTACTTC. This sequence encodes CSVEGTEFSSYEQYF.

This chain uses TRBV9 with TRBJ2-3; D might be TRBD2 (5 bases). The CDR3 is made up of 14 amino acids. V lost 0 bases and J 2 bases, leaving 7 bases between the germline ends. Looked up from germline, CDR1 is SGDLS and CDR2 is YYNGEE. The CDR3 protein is CASSVAGNTDTQYF. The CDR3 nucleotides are TGTGCCAGCAGCGTAGCGGGGAACACAGATACGCAGTATTTT.

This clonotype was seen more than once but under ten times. CDR3 in amino acids: CASSPGQGISNEQFF. The CDR3 region has the DNA TGCGCCAGCAGCCCCGGACAGGGGATTTCCAATGAGCAGTTCTTC. The gene calls are TRBV4-3 and TRBJ2-1; TRBD1 aligns across 9 bases. Looked up from germline, CDR1 is LGHNA and CDR2 is YSLEER. CDR3 length equals 15 residues. After removal of 4 bases from V and 6 bases from J, the junction contained 7 bases not matched to a gene.

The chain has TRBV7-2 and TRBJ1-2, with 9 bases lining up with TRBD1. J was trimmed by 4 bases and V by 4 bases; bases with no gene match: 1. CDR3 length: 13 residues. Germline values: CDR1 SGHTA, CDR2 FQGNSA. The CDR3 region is CASSSGQGYGYTF. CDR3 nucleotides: TGTGCCAGCAGCTCGGGACAGGGCTATGGCTACACCTTC. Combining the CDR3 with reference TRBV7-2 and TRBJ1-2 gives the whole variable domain GAGVSQSPSNKVTEKGKDVELRCDPISGHTALYWYRQSLGQGLEFLIYFQGNSAPDKSGLPSDRFSAERTGGSVSTLTIQRTQQEDSAVYLCASSSGQGYGYTFGSGTRLTVV.

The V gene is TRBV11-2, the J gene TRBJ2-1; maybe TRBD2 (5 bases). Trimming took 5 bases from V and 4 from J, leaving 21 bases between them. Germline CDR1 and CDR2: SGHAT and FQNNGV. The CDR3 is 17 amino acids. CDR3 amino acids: CASSPVYIARGYNEQFF. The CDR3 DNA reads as TGTGCCAGCAGCCCCGTGTATATTGCCCGAGGGTACAATGAGCAGTTCTTC.

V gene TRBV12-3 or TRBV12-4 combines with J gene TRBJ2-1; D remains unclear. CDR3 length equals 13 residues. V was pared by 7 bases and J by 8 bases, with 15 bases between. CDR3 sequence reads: CASTQNYLDEQFF. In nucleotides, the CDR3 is TGTGCCAGCACACAAAACTATTTAGATGAGCAGTTCTTC.

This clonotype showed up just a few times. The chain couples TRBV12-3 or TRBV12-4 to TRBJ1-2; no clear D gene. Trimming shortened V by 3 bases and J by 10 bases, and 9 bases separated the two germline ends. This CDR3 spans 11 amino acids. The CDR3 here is CASSFSSYYTF. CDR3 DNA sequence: TGTGCCAGCAGTTTCTCTTCCTACTACACCTTC.

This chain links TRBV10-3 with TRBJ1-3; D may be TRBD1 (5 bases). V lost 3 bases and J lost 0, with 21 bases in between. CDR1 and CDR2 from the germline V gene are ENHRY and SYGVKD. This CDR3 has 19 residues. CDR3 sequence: CAISEVPPSGIYSGNTIYF. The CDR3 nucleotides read TGTGCCATCAGTGAAGTGCCTCCTTCAGGGATATACTCTGGAAACACCATATATTTT.

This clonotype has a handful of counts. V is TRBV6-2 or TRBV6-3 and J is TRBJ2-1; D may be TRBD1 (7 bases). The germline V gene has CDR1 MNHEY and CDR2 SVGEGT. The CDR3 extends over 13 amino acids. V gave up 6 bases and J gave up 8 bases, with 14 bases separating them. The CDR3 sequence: CASRTGTHHEQFF. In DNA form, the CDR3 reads TGTGCCAGCAGGACAGGGACTCACCATGAGCAGTTCTTC.

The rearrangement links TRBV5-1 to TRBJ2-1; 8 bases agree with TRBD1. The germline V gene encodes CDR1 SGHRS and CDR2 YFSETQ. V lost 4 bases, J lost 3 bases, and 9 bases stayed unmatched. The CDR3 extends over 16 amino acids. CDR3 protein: CASSETGDEYYNEQFF. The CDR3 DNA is TGCGCCAGCAGCGAGACAGGGGATGAGTACTACAATGAGCAGTTCTTC.

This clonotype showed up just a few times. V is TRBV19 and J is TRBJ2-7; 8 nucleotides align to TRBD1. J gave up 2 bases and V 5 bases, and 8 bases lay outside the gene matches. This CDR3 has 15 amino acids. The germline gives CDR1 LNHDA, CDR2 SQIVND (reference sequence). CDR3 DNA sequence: TGTGCCAGTAGTGCCGGACAGGGAACCGCCTACGAGCAGTACTTC. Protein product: CASSAGQGTAYEQYF.

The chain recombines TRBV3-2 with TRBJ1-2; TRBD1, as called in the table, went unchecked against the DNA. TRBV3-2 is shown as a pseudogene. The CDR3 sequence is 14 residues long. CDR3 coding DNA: TGTGCCAGCAGCCAAGATTACAGGGCCTATGGCTACACCTTC. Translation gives CASSQDYRAYGYTF.

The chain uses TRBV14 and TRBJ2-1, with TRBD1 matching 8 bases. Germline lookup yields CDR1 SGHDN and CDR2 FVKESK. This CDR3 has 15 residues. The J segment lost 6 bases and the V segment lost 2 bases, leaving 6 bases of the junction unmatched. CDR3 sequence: CASSQIGTGSNEQFF. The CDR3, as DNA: TGTGCCAGCAGCCAAATCGGGACAGGAAGCAATGAGCAGTTCTTC.

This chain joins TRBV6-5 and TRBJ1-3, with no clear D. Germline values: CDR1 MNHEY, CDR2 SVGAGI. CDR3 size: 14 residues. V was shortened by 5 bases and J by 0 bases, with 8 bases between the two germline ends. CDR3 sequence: CASSLTGSGNTIYF. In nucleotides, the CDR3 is TGTGCCAGCAGTCTGACCGGCTCTGGAAACACCATATATTTT.

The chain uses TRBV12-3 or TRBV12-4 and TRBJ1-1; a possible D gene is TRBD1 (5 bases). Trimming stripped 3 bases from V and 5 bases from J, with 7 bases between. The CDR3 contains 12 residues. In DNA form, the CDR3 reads TGTGCCAGCAGTTTGGGGGAGACTGAAGCTTTCTTT. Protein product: CASSLGETEAFF.

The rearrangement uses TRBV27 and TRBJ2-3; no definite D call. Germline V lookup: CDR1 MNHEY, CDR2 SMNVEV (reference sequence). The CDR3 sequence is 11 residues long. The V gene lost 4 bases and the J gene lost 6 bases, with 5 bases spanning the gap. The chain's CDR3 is CASSSWDTQYF. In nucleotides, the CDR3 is TGTGCCAGCAGTTCGTGGGATACGCAGTATTTT.

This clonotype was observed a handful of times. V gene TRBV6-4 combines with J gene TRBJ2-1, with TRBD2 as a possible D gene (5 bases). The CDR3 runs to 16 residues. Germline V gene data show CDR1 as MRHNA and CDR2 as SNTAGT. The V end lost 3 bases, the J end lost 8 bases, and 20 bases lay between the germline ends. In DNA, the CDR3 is TGTGCCAGCAGTGATAAGGTTGGGAGCCCCTTCGATGAGCAGTTCTTC. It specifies CASSDKVGSPFDEQFF.